The entry below gives a single T cell receptor (beta chain) sequence along with its context. This CDR3 contains 15 residues. The ends lost 4 bases at V and 6 bases at J; junction bases unmatched: 8. The germline V gene encodes CDR1 SNHLY and CDR2 FYNNEI. This record belongs to a study of cytotoxic CD8 clonotypes in ibrutinib-treated CLL. Overall study: Sample averages reached about 250,000 productive templates and 94,082 productive rearrangements.

Repertoires were generated with immunoSEQ multiplex PCR, while TCRdb's copy carries only in-frame clones and drops some. The sample lists approximately 140,000 clones; 85% to 95% were seen once. The sample consisted of PBMCs, taken after 12 months of ibrutinib treatment. This clonotype was sampled from a human donor with chronic lymphocytic leukemia. The chain carries TRBV2 and TRBJ1-5; 8 bases agree with TRBD1. The CDR3 DNA follows: TGTGCCAGCAGTGTAAGAACAACAGGGGGTCAGCCCCAGCATTTT. Translated: CASSVRTTGGQPQHF.